This entry lists 10 T cell receptor beta chains sequenced from one sample in a study of early T cells in non-severe SARS-CoV-2 infection (dated by TCRdb to the early 2020s). Libraries were built with 5' RACE. Sequencing took place on a NextSeq 500. Starting from the raw public reads, TCRdb applied fastp trimming at Q25, assembled clones with MiXCR and retained in-frame beta chains. Rows merge per CDR3 protein into single entries with the most common DNA and genes. The sample records 50,000 to 75,000 distinct CDR3 sequences, 8% to 9% of which are singletons. The leading ten clones occupy roughly an eighth of the sample. Sequencing used whole blood, obtained at baseline. Source of these receptors: an adult who was a healthcare worker with PCR-confirmed SARS-CoV-2 infection or an uninfected control (not recorded which).

This clonotype was seen repeatedly, ten times or more. The gene calls are TRBV5-1 and TRBJ2-3; unclear D gene. Trimming left V 0 bases short and J 4 bases short, with 6 bases between. This CDR3 contains 13 residues. Germline loops: CDR1 SGHRS, CDR2 YFSETQ. CDR3 amino acids: CASSLGVPDTQYF. The CDR3 DNA follows: TGCGCCAGCAGCTTGGGTGTGCCAGATACGCAGTATTTT. Full variable domain (remainder filled in from reference TRBV5-1 and TRBJ2-3): KAGVTQTPRYLIKTRGQQVTLSCSPISGHRSVSWYQQTPGQGLQFLFEYFSETQRNKGNFPGRFSGRQFSNSRSEMNVSTLELGDSALYLCASSLGVPDTQYFGPGTRLTVL.

The table lists this clonotype with many counts. The rearrangement links TRBV4-2 to TRBJ2-1; TRBD2 agrees at 8 bases. The CDR3 sequence is 15 residues long. The J segment lost 8 bases and the V segment lost 7 bases, leaving 13 bases of the junction unmatched. Germline V CDR1 and CDR2: LGHNA, YNFKEQ. The CDR3 sequence: CASTPSLAGPYEQFF. The CDR3 DNA follows: TGTGCCAGCACCCCCAGCCTAGCGGGTCCTTATGAGCAGTTCTTC.

This clonotype was observed many times. V is TRBV11-2 and J is TRBJ2-1, with 11 bases fitting TRBD2. Germline CDR1 reads SGHAT; CDR2 reads FQNNGV. Trimming took 5 bases from V and 3 from J; bases not matched to a gene: 0. The CDR3 totals 14 residues. The CDR3 is CASSTSGSYNEQFF. The CDR3 DNA sequence: TGTGCCAGCAGCACTAGCGGGAGCTACAATGAGCAGTTCTTC.

This clonotype was seen ten or more times. This chain links TRBV6-6 with TRBJ1-2; weak D call: TRBD1 (5 bases). Trimming pared 2 bases from V and 2 bases from J, leaving 9 bases between. The CDR3 contains 14 residues. The germline CDR1 and CDR2 sequences are MNHNY and SVGAGI (reference sequence). This CDR3 reads CASSYGAGNYGYTF. DNA of the CDR3: TGTGCCAGCAGTTACGGGGCGGGGAACTATGGCTACACCTTC.

This clonotype was found a few times. V usage is TRBV11-3 and J usage is TRBJ2-1; 7 bases agree with TRBD2. The CDR3 consists of 19 residues. J lost 6 bases, V lost 0 bases, and 17 bases had no gene match. Per germline, CDR1 SGHNT and CDR2 YENEEA. The CDR3 is CASSLDPRGSSGTINEQFF. CDR3 bases: TGTGCCAGCAGCTTAGACCCGCGTGGATCAAGCGGGACGATCAATGAGCAGTTCTTC.

This clonotype was recorded many times. The chain is built from TRBV20-1 and TRBJ2-7, with no clear D. The CDR3 extends over 11 amino acids. The V end lost 6 bases, the J end lost 10 bases, and 16 bases lay between the germline ends. Germline V gives CDR1 DFQATT, CDR2 SNEGSKA (reference sequence). Written as DNA, the CDR3 is TGCAGTGCGGGCACCGTCCTACGCCAGTACTTC. It translates to CSAGTVLRQYF.

This clonotype was seen only a few times. This chain links TRBV15 with TRBJ2-5; D unclear. Germline V gives CDR1 LNHNV, CDR2 YYDKDF (reference sequence). This CDR3 has 15 residues. The V and J ends lost 2 bases and 3 bases respectively, with 13 bases between them. CDR3 nucleotide sequence: TGTGCCACCAGCAGATATGGCCGTAACGAAGAGACCCAGTACTTC. Its protein product is CATSRYGRNEETQYF.

CDR3 bases: TGTGCCAGCAGCCCACTCTCCGGTAGCTCCTACAATGAGCAGTTCTTC. Translation gives CASSPLSGSSYNEQFF. This chain uses TRBV14 with TRBJ2-1; no firm D call. There are 16 residues in the CDR3. Trimming took off 4 bases at V and 0 bases at J, with 13 bases between the two ends. CDR1 and CDR2 (germline): SGHDN, FVKESK.

This rearrangement joins TRBV9 to TRBJ2-5; D gene uncertain. CDR1 is SGDLS, CDR2 YYNGEE, per germline. CDR3 length: 15 residues. V was clipped by 0 bases and J by 1 base, with 10 bases between them. The CDR3 coding sequence is TGTGCCAGCAGCGTAGTCGGGCAGCCCCAAGAGACCCAGTACTTC. Protein product: CASSVVGQPQETQYF. The complete variable domain, with remaining parts taken from reference TRBV9 and TRBJ2-5, reads DSGVTQTPKHLITATGQRVTLRCSPRSGDLSVYWYQQSLDQGLQFLIQYYNGEERAKGNILERFSAQQFPDLHSELNLSSLELGDSALYFCASSVVGQPQETQYFGPGTRLLVL.

Turning to this clonotype: A read error is possible here, since a much larger clone lies one base away. The CDR3 bases are TGCAGTGCTCAGAGTACAGGAAATACTGAAGCTTTCTTT. Translation gives CSAQSTGNTEAFF. This sequence joins TRBV20-1 and TRBJ1-1; D may be TRBD1 (5 bases). The CDR3 is made up of 13 amino acids. V lost 5 bases and J lost 5, with 15 bases in between. Per the germline V gene, CDR1 is DFQATT and CDR2 is SNEGSKA (reference sequence).